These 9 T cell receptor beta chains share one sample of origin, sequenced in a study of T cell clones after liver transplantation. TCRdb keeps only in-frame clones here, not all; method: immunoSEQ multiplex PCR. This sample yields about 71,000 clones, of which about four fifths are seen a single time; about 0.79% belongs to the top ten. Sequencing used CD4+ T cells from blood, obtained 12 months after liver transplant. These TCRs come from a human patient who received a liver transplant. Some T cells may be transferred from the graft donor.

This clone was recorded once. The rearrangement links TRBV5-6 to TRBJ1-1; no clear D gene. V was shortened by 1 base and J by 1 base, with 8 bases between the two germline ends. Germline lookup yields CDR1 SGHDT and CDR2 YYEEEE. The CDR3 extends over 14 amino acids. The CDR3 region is CASSLTPGNTEAFF. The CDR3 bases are TGTGCCAGCAGCTTGACCCCAGGGAACACTGAAGCTTTCTTT.

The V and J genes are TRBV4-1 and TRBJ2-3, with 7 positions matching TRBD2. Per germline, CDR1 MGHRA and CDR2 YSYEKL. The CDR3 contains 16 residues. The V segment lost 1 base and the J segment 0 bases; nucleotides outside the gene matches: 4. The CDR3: CASSQGRGVSTDTQYF. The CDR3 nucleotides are TGCGCCAGCAGCCAAGGACGGGGGGTTAGCACAGATACGCAGTATTTT.

The CDR3 here is CASSLTPGLGTQYF. The CDR3 bases are TGTGCCAGCAGCTTAACCCCGGGACTGGGGACCCAGTACTTC. This chain connects TRBV7-2 to TRBJ2-5; maybe TRBD2 (6 bases). V lost 2 bases, J lost 7 bases, and 14 bases lay in between. The germline CDR1 and CDR2 sequences are SGHTA and FQGNSA. The CDR3 sequence is 14 residues long. The full variable domain, its missing parts supplied by reference TRBV7-2 and TRBJ2-5, is GAGVSQSPSNKVTEKGKDVELRCDPISGHTALYWYRQSLGQGLEFLIYFQGNSAPDKSGLPSDRFSAERTGGSVSTLTIQRTQQEDSAVYLCASSLTPGLGTQYFGPGTRLLVL.

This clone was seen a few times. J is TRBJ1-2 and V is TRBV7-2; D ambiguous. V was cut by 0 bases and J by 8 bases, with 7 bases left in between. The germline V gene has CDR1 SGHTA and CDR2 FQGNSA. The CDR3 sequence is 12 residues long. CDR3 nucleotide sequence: TGTGCCAGCAGCTTAGCCTTGAGGGGCTACACCTTC. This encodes CASSLALRGYTF. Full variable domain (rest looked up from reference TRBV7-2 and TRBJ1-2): GAGVSQSPSNKVTEKGKDVELRCDPISGHTALYWYRQSLGQGLEFLIYFQGNSAPDKSGLPSDRFSAERTGGSVSTLTIQRTQQEDSAVYLCASSLALRGYTFGSGTRLTVV.

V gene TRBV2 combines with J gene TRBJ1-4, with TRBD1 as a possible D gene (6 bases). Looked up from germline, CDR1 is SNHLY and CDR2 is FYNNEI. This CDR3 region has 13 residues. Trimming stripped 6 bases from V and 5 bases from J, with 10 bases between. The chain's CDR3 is CASRYTGNEKLFF. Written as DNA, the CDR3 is TGTGCCAGCAGGTATACAGGGAATGAAAAACTGTTTTTT.

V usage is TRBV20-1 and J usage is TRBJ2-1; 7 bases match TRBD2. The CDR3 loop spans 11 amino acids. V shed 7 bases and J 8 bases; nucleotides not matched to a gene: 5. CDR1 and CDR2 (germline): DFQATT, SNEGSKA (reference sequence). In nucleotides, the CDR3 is TGCAGTGGGGAGGGTCGAGATGAGCAGTTCTTC. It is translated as CSGEGRDEQFF.

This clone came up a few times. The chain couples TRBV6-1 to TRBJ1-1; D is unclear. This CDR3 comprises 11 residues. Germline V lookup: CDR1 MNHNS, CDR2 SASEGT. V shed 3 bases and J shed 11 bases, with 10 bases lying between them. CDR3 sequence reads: CASSDRFNAFF. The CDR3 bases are TGTGCCAGCAGTGACCGGTTCAACGCTTTCTTT.

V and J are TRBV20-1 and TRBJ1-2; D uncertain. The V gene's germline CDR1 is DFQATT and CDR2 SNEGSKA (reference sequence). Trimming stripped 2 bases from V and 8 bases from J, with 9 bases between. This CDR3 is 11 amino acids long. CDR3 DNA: TGCAGTGCTAGAATGGGTCTAGGCTACACCTTC. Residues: CSARMGLGYTF.

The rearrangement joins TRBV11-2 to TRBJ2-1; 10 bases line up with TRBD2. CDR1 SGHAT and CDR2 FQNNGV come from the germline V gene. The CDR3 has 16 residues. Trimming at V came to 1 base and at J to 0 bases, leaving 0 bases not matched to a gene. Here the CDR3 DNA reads TGTGCCAGCAGCTTAGCTAGCGGGAGCTCCTACAATGAGCAGTTCTTC. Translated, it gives CASSLASGSSYNEQFF.